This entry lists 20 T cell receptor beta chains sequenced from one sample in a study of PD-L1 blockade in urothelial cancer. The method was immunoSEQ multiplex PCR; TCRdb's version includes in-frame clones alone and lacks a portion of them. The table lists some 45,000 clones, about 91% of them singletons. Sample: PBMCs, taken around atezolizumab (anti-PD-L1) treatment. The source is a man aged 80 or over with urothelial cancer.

CDR3 DNA: TGTGCCAGCAGCTTAGATTCAGACTACCCCGGGGAGCTGTTTTTT. The encoded protein is CASSLDSDYPGELFF. The chain combines TRBV11-2 with TRBJ2-2, with a tentative D call TRBD2 (5 bases). Trimming removed 0 bases from V and 6 bases from J, with 11 bases in between. The CDR3 is made up of 15 amino acids. Germline V lookup: CDR1 SGHAT, CDR2 FQNNGV.

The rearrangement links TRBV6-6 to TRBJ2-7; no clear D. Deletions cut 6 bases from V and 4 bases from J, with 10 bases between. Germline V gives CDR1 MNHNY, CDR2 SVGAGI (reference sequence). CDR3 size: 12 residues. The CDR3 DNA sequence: TGTGCCAGCAGCCGAGAGAATTACGAGCAGTACTTC. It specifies CASSRENYEQYF.

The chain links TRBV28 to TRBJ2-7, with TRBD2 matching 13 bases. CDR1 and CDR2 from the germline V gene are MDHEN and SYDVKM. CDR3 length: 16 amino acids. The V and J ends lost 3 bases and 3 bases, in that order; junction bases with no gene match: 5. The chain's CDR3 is CASSFPGLAGFYEQYF. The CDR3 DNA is TGTGCCAGCAGTTTTCCGGGACTAGCGGGATTCTACGAGCAGTACTTC.

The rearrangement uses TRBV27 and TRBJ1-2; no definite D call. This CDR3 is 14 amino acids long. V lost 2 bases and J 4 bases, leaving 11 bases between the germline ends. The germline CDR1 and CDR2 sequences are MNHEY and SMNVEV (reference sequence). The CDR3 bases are TGTGCCAGCAGTTTAGGGCAAAGACCCTATGGCTACACCTTC. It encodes CASSLGQRPYGYTF.

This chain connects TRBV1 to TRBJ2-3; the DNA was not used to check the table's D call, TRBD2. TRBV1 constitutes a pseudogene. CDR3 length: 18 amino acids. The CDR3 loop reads CTSSQDSGTSGITDTQYF. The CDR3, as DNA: TGCACCAGCAGCCAAGATTCCGGGACTAGCGGGATCACAGATACGCAGTATTTT.

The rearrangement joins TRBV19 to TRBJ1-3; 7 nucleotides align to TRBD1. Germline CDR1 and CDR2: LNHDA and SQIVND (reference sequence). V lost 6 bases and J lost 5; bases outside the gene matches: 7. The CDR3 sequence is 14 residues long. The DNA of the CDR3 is TGTGCCAGTAGAAGACAGGGTGACCGAAACACCATATATTTT. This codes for CASRRQGDRNTIYF.

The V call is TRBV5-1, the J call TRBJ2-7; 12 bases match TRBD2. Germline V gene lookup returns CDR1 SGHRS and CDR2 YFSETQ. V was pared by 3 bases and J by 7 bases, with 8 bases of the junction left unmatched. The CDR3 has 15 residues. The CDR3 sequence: CASSSQGLAGTEQYF. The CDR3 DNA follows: TGCGCCAGCAGCTCCCAAGGACTAGCGGGAACGGAGCAGTACTTC.

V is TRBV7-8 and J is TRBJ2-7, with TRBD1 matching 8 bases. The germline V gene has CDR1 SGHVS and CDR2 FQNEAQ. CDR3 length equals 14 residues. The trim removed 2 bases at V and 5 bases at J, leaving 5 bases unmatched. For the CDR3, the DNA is TGTGCCAGCAGCTTAAGACAGGGGTCCCACGAGCAGTACTTC. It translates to CASSLRQGSHEQYF.

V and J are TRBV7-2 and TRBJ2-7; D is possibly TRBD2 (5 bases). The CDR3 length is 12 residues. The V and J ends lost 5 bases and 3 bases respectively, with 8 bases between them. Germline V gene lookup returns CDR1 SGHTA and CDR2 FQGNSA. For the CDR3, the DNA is TGTGCCAGCAGCCGAACTAGCTACGAGCAGTACTTC. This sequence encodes CASSRTSYEQYF.

CDR3: CASSRLGTANEKLFF. DNA for the CDR3: TGTGCCAGCAGTCGACTAGGGACGGCTAATGAAAAACTGTTTTTT. This chain connects TRBV6-5 to TRBJ1-4, with a possible D match to TRBD1 (5 bases). The CDR3 is 15 amino acids. The V gene's germline CDR1 is MNHEY and CDR2 SVGAGI. Between the trimmed V and J ends, which lost 5 bases and 3 bases, there was a span of 13 bases.

The DNA of the CDR3 is TGTGCCAGCACAGGGGCAGGAAACACCATATATTTT. Protein product: CASTGAGNTIYF. This sequence joins TRBV19 and TRBJ1-3; 7 positions match TRBD1. Germline lookup yields CDR1 LNHDA and CDR2 SQIVND (reference sequence). The V segment lost 9 bases and the J segment 4 bases; nucleotides outside the gene matches: 3. The CDR3 is 12 residues long.

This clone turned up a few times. CDR3 sequence: CASTAGGDRGVTGGYTF. CDR3 in DNA: TGCGCCAGCACTGCGGGAGGGGACAGGGGCGTCACGGGCGGCTACACCTTC. This chain links TRBV5-1 with TRBJ1-2; 10 bases align to TRBD1. V gave up 6 bases and J gave up 8 bases; unmatched junction bases: 19. Germline V gives CDR1 SGHRS, CDR2 YFSETQ. The CDR3 spans 17 residues.

CDR3 in amino acids: CASSRATGDGNTIYF. DNA of the CDR3: TGTGCCAGCAGCCGAGCGACAGGGGATGGAAACACCATATATTTT. The chain uses TRBV7-2 and TRBJ1-3; 8 bases are shared with TRBD1. CDR1 and CDR2 (germline): SGHTA, FQGNSA. This CDR3 is 15 amino acids long. The junction had 6 bases not matched to a gene; V was cut back by 5 bases and J by 3 bases.

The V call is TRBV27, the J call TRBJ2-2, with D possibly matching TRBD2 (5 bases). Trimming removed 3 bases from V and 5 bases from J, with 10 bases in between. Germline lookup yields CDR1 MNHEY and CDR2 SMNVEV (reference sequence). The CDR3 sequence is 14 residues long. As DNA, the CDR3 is TGTGCCAGCAGTTTCCGGGGATTAACCGGGGAGCTGTTTTTT. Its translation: CASSFRGLTGELFF.

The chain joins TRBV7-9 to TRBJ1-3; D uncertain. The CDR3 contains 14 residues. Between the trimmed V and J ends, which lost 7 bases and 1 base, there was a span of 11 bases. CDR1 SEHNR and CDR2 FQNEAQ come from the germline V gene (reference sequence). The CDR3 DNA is TGTGCCAGCATATCCCTGACTTCTGGAAACACCATATATTTT. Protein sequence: CASISLTSGNTIYF.

The DNA for the CDR3 is TGTGCCATCAGTTCCCGGACAGGGACTAACTATGGCTACACCTTC. This encodes CAISSRTGTNYGYTF. The V and J genes are TRBV10-3 and TRBJ1-2; 8 positions agree with TRBD1. CDR3 length equals 15 residues. Trimming at V came to 5 bases and at J to 0 bases, leaving 5 bases not matched to a gene. CDR1 and CDR2 from the germline V gene are ENHRY and SYGVKD.

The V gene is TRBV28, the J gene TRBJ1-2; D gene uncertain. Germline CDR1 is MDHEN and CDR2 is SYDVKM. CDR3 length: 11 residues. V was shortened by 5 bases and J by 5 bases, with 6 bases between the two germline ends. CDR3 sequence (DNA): TGTGCCAGCAGTATCGGGTATGGCTACACCTTC. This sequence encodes CASSIGYGYTF.

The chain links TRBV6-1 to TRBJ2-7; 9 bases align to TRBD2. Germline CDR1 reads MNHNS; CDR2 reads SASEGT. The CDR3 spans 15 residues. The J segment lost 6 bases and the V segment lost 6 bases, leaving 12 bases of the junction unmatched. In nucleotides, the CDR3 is TGTGCCAGCAGCCTAGCGGGGCGGGCCGAGGGCGAGCAGTACTTC. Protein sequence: CASSLAGRAEGEQYF.

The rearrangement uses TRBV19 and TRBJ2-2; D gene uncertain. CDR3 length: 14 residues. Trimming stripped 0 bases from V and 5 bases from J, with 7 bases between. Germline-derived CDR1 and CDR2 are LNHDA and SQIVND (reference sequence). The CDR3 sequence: CASSIDASTGELFF. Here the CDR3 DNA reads TGTGCCAGTAGTATAGATGCCAGTACCGGGGAGCTGTTTTTT.

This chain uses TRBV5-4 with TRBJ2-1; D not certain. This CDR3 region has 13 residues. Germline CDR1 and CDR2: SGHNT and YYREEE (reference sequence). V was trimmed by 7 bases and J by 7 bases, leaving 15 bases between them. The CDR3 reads CASGTETRNEQFF. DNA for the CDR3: TGTGCCAGCGGAACAGAAACGAGAAATGAGCAGTTCTTC.